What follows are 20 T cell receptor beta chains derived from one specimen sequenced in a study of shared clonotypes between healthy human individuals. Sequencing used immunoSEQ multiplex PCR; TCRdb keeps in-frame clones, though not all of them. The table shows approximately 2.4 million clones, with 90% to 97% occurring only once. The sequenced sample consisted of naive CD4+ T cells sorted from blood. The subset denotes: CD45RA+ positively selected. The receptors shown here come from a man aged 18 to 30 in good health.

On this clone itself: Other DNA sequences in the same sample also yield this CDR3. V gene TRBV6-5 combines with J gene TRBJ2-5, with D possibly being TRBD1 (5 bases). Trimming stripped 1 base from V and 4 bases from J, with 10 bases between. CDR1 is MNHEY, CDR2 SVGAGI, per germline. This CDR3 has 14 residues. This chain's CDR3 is CASSYFQGGETQYF. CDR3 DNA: TGTGCCAGCAGTTACTTTCAGGGTGGAGAGACCCAGTACTTC.

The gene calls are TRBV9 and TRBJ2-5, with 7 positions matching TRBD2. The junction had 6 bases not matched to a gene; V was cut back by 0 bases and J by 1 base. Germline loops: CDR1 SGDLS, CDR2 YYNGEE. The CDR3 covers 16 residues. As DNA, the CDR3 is TGTGCCAGCAGCGTAGGTGGGAGGGCCCGCCAAGAGACCCAGTACTTC. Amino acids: CASSVGGRARQETQYF.

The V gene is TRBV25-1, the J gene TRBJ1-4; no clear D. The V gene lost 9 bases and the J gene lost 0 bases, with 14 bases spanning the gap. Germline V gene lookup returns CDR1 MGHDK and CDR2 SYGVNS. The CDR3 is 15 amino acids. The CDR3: CASSSAQATNEKLFF. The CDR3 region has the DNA TGTGCCAGTTCCTCCGCTCAAGCAACTAATGAAAAACTGTTTTTT.

CDR3 residues: CASSILPSNQPQHF. Here the CDR3 DNA reads TGTGCCAGTAGTATCCTACCGAGCAATCAGCCCCAGCATTTT. The chain joins TRBV19 to TRBJ1-5; D is ambiguous. CDR3 length: 14 amino acids. Germline V gene lookup returns CDR1 LNHDA and CDR2 SQIVND (reference sequence). Trimming left V 3 bases short and J 1 base short, with 7 bases between. The variable domain in full, with the rest retrieved from reference TRBV19 and TRBJ1-5, is DGGITQSPKYLFRKEGQNVTLSCEQNLNHDAMYWYRQDPGQGLRLIYYSQIVNDFQKGDIAEGYSVSREKKESFPLTVTSAQKNPTAFYLCASSILPSNQPQHFGDGTRLSIL.

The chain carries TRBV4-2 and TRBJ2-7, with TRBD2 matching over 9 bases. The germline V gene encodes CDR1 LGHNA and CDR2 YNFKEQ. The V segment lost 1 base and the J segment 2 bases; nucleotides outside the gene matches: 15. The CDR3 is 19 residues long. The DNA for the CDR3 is TGTGCCAGCAGCCAAGGAAGGGCTAGCGGGGCGACGAGGGCCTACGAGCAGTACTTC. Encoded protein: CASSQGRASGATRAYEQYF.

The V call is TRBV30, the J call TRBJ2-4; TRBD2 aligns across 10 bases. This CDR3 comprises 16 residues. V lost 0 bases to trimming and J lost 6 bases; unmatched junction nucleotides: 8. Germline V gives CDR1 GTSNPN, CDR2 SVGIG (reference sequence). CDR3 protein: CAWSVSSGSVGNIQYF. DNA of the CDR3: TGTGCCTGGAGTGTCTCTAGCGGGAGCGTTGGAAACATTCAGTACTTC.

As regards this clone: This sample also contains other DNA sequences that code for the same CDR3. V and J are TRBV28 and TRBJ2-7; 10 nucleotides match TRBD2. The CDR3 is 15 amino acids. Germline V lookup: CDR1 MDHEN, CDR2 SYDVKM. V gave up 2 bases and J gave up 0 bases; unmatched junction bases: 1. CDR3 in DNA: TGTGCCAGCAGTTTAAGCGGGGGGGCCTCCTACGAGCAGTACTTC. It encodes CASSLSGGASYEQYF.

CDR3 in DNA: TGTGCCAGCAGCTTAGCGGCAGGGCTCACCTACGAGCAGTACTTC. Translation: CASSLAAGLTYEQYF. The V and J genes are TRBV7-2 and TRBJ2-7, with D perhaps TRBD1 (5 bases). CDR1 and CDR2 (germline): SGHTA, FQGNSA. The CDR3 extends over 15 amino acids. Trimming took 0 bases from V and 2 from J, leaving 11 bases between them.

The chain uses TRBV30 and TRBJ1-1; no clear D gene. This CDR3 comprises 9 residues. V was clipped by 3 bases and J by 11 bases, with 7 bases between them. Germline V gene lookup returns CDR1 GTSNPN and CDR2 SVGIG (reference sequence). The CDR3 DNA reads TGTGCCTGGAGACGGTGGGCTTTCTTT. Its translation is CAWRRWAFF. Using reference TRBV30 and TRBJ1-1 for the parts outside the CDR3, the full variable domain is SQTIHQWPATLVQPVGSPLSLECTVEGTSNPNLYWYRQAAGRGLQLLFYSVGIGQISSEVPQNLSASRPQDRQFILSSKKLLLSDSGFYLCAWRRWAFFGQGTRLTVV.

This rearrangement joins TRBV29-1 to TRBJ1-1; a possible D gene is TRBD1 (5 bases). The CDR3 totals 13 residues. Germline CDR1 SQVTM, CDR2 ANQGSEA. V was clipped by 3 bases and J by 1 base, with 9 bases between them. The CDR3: CSVDSGGNTEAFF. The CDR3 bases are TGCAGCGTTGATTCGGGGGGGAACACTGAAGCTTTCTTT.

The CDR3 sequence is CSATLSGGLETQYF. The CDR3 DNA sequence: TGCAGCGCTACCTTGTCCGGGGGCTTGGAGACCCAGTACTTC. This rearrangement joins TRBV29-1 to TRBJ2-5; tentatively, D is TRBD1 or TRBD2 (6 bases each). Germline V CDR1 and CDR2: SQVTM, ANQGSEA. The CDR3 is made up of 14 amino acids. V dropped 7 bases and J dropped 5 bases, with 20 bases sitting between them.

Written as DNA, the CDR3 is TGTGCCAGTAGTCCCACGACTAGCGGGGGGCCCGCAGATACGCAGTATTTT. Translation gives CASSPTTSGGPADTQYF. The V gene is TRBV19, the J gene TRBJ2-3, with 13 bases identical to TRBD2. This CDR3 comprises 17 residues. Germline V gene lookup returns CDR1 LNHDA and CDR2 SQIVND (reference sequence). V dropped 5 bases and J dropped 4; count of bases not matched to a gene: 9.

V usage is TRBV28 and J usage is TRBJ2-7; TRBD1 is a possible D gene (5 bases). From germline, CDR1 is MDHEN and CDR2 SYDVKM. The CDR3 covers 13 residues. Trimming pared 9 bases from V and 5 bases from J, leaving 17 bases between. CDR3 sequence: CASIPVGVHEQYF. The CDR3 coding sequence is TGTGCCAGTATACCGGTAGGGGTCCACGAGCAGTACTTC.

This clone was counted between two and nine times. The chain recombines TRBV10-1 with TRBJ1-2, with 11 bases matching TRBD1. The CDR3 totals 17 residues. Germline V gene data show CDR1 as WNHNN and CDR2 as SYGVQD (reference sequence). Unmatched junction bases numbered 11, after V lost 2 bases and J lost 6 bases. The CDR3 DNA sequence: TGCGCCAGCAGTGAGCCAATCGACCGGGACAGGGGGAATGGCTACACCTTC. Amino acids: CASSEPIDRDRGNGYTF.

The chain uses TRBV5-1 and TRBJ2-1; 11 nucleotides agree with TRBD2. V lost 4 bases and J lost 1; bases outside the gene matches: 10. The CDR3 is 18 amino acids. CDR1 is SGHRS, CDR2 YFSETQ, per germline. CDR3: CASSPDYTSGSSYNEQFF. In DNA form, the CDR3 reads TGCGCCAGCAGCCCAGACTATACTAGCGGGAGTTCCTACAATGAGCAGTTCTTC.

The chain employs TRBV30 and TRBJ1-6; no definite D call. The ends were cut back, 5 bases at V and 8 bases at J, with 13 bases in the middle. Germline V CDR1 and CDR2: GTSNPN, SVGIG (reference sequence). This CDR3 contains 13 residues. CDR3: CAWGVAVDSPLHF. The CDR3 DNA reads TGTGCCTGGGGGGTGGCAGTAGATTCACCCCTCCACTTT.

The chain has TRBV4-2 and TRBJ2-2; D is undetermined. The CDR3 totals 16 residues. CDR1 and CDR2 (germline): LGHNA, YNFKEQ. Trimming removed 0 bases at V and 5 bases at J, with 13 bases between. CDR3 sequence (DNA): TGTGCCAGCAGCCAAGATCCAGGTTCGACGACCGGGGAGCTGTTTTTT. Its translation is CASSQDPGSTTGELFF.

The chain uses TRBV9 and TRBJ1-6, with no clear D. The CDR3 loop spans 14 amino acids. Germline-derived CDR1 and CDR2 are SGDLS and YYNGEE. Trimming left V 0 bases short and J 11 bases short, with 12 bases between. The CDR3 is CASSVEGGITPLHF. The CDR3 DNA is TGTGCCAGCAGCGTAGAGGGAGGGATCACACCCCTCCACTTT.

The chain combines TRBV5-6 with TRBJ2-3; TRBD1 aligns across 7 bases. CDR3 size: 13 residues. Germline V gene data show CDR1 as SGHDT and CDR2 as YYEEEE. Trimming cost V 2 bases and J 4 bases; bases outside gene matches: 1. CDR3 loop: CASSLGQADTQYF. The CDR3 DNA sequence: TGTGCCAGCAGCTTAGGACAGGCAGATACGCAGTATTTT.

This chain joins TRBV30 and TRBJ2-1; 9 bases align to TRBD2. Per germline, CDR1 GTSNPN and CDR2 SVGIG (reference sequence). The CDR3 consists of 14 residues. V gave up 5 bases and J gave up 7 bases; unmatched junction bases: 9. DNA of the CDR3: TGTGCCTGGGAGCGCGGGGGGGCAGGTAATGAGCAGTTCTTC. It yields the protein CAWERGGAGNEQFF. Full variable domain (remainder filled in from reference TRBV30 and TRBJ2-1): SQTIHQWPATLVQPVGSPLSLECTVEGTSNPNLYWYRQAAGRGLQLLFYSVGIGQISSEVPQNLSASRPQDRQFILSSKKLLLSDSGFYLCAWERGGAGNEQFFGPGTRLTVL.